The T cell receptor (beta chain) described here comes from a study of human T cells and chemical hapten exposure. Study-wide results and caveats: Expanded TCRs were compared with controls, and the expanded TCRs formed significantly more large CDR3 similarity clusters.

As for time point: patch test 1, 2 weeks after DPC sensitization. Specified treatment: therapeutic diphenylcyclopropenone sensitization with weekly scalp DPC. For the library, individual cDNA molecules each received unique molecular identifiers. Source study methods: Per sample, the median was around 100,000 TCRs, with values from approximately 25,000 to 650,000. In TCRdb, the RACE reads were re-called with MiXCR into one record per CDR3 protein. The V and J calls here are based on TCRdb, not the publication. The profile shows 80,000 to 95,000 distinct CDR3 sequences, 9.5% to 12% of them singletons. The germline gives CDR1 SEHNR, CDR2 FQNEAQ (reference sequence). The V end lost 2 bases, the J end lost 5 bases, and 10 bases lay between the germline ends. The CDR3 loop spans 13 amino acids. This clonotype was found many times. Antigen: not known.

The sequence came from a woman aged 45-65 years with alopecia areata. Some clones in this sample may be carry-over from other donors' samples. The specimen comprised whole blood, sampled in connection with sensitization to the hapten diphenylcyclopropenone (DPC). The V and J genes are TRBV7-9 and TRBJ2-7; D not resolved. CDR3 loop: CASSLSSPDEQYF. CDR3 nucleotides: TGTGCCAGCAGCTTAAGCAGTCCCGACGAGCAGTACTTC.